The clone carrying this TCR beta chain turned up a few times. This table comes from immunoSEQ multiplex PCR, and its TCRdb copy is limited to in-frame clones, with some not included. The sample consists of more than 200,000 clones, 86% of them appearing once. CDR3 size: 11 residues. Trimming removed 3 bases from V and 9 bases from J, with 6 bases in between. Germline V CDR1 and CDR2: MNHEY, SMNVEV (reference sequence). The sample belongs to a study of blood T cell repertoires in COVID-19. J is TRBJ1-5 and V is TRBV27, with D uncertain. Sequences were obtained from peripheral blood. The sequence was obtained from a woman in her forties or fifties with COVID-19, enrolled during active disease. Here the CDR3 DNA reads TGTGCCAGCAGTTTCGGCGGGCCCCAGCATTTT. It encodes CASSFGGPQHF.